The T cell receptor beta chain described here comes from a study of blood T cell repertoires in COVID-19. Study overall: T cells, B-cell-depleted T cells, or PBMCs provided the cDNA or gDNA that served as material.

In the original analysis: The assay estimated nucleated cells by amplifying reference gene primers. Clones were read by immunoSEQ multiplex PCR, and TCRdb kept only the in-frame ones, dropping some. The V and J calls and clone size come from that table; D and trimming were worked out from the DNA. The repertoire has approximately 250,000 clones, approximately 82% of them found once; the top ten carry 15%. The CDR3 length is 15 residues. With 6 bases clipped from V and 7 bases from J, the junction kept 12 bases outside the gene matches. The V gene's germline CDR1 is MDHEN and CDR2 SYDVKM. Sequencing was done on a sample of PBMCs or T cells enriched from blood (not recorded which). This chain uses TRBV28 with TRBJ2-7; 10 bases are shared with TRBD1. The receptor comes from a man aged 40-49 years who had recovered from COVID-19. The CDR3 protein is CASRVSGTGAKEQYF. CDR3 bases: TGTGCCAGCAGAGTCTCCGGGACAGGGGCGAAGGAGCAGTACTTC. Full variable domain (rest looked up from reference TRBV28 and TRBJ2-7): DVKVTQSSRYLVKRTGEKVFLECVQDMDHENMFWYRQDPGLGLRLIYFSYDVKMKEKGDIPEGYSVSREKKERFSLILESASTNQTSMYLCASRVSGTGAKEQYFGPGTRLTVT.